This paragraph reports one T cell receptor beta chain. Its specificity is unknown. The method was immunoSEQ multiplex PCR; TCRdb's version includes in-frame clones alone and lacks a portion of them. This sample yields about 180,000 clones, of which around nine tenths are seen a single time; roughly 10% belongs to the top ten. Both about-4-week and about-12-week second-dose recipients were combined. These data belong to a study of T cell responses to AZD1222 COVID-19 vaccine. Study-level results: Across the whole spike, CD4 TCRs peaked at regions 160-218 and 743-854. Recipients of AZD1222 seropositive at baseline numbered only 6 or 7. Receipt of two AZD1222 doses was followed by a rise in Spike-specific TCR breadth and depth.

Germline loops: CDR1 SGHRS, CDR2 YFSETQ. Deletions cut 2 bases from V and 0 bases from J, with 5 bases between. The CDR3 spans 13 residues. This clonotype was obtained from an adult who received the AZD1222 COVID-19 vaccine. The source was peripheral blood, collected 28 days after the second AZD1222 dose. The chain carries TRBV5-1 and TRBJ1-1; D unclear. The CDR3, as DNA: TGCGCCAGCAGCTTTCACATGAACACTGAAGCTTTCTTT. It encodes CASSFHMNTEAFF.